These T cell receptor beta chains were read from a single sample in a study of PD-L1 blockade in urothelial cancer. Measured with immunoSEQ multiplex PCR; TCRdb has only the in-frame clones, and not every one. Of tens of thousands of clones listed, roughly 88% are singletons. Sequences were derived from PBMCs, sampled around atezolizumab (anti-PD-L1) treatment. The receptors originated from a man between 65 and 85 years old with urothelial cancer. CDR3s include the opening cysteine and the closing phenylalanine or tryptophan. The D gene is left open where the match is weak. Part of the rows lack a size; the others show once, few, many or a class for expanded clones.

V gene	J gene	clone size	D gene	CDR3 DNA	CDR3 protein
TRBV5-5	TRBJ1-2	.	.	TGTGCCAGCACCACAGGGTTCGGAGTGTATGGCTACACCTTC	CASTTGFGVYGYTF
TRBV5-6	TRBJ1-2	.	TRBD1	TGTGCCAGCAGCGCCCGGGACAGGACCTATGGCTACACCTTC	CASSARDRTYGYTF
TRBV27	TRBJ2-7	.	TRBD1	TGTGCCAGCAGTTCCCCGGGACAGGGGTCCTACGAGCAGTACTTC	CASSSPGQGSYEQYF
TRBV20-1	TRBJ2-1	.	.	TGCAGCGCGGGATACAATGAGCAGTTCTTC	CSAGYNEQFF
TRBV9	TRBJ2-4	.	.	TGTGCCAGCAGCGTAGGGTCTGTAGCGGAGGAGGTGTGGGACAAAAACATTCAGTACTTC	CASSVGSVAEEVWDKNIQYF
TRBV6-1	TRBJ2-2	.	.	TGTGCCAGCAGTGAAGCGCCCGGGGTAGCAACCGGGGAGCTGTTTTTT	CASSEAPGVATGELFF
TRBV27	TRBJ2-1	.	TRBD1	TGTGCCAGCAGACGTGGCGCCGGGACAGGGGATTACAATGAGCAGTTCTTC	CASRRGAGTGDYNEQFF
TRBV6-1	TRBJ2-7	.	TRBD1	TGTGCCAGCAGTGTCTCCGGGACAGGGTCCTACGAGCAGTACTTC	CASSVSGTGSYEQYF
TRBV5-4	TRBJ2-3	.	TRBD2	TGTGCCAGCAGCGGCGGACTAGCGGTCACAGATACGCAGTATTTT	CASSGGLAVTDTQYF
TRBV5-1	TRBJ2-2	.	TRBD1	TGCGCCAGCAGCCCCGGACAGGTAGACACCGGGGAGCTGTTTTTT	CASSPGQVDTGELFF
TRBV18	TRBJ2-5	.	.	TGTGCCAGCTCACCACTTTCCCAGGAGACCCAGTACTTC	CASSPLSQETQYF
TRBV19	TRBJ2-7	.	TRBD1	TGTGCCAGTAGTATTGTGGCAGGGGGCCAATACGAGCAGTACTTC	CASSIVAGGQYEQYF
TRBV7-8	TRBJ2-2	.	.	TGTGCCAGCAACACGAAAAGGGTGGGACTTCAAACCACCGGGGAGCTGTTTTTT	CASNTKRVGLQTTGELFF
TRBV5-4	TRBJ1-4	.	.	TGTGCCAGCAGCTTCGGGGGTAGCCCGAGGTTCGAGGAAAAACTGTTTTTT	CASSFGGSPRFEEKLFF
TRBV19	TRBJ1-1	.	TRBD1	TGTGCCAGTAGTAACGGACAGGGGAACACTGAAGCTTTCTTT	CASSNGQGNTEAFF
TRBV19	TRBJ2-3	.	.	TGTGCCAGTAAGGCGGGGCCGATCACAGATACGCAGTATTTT	CASKAGPITDTQYF
TRBV6-4	TRBJ2-2	.	.	TGTGCCAGCAGTCCTTTGGGGAGTGGGACCGGGGAGCTGTTTTTT	CASSPLGSGTGELFF
TRBV15	TRBJ2-3	.	.	TGTGCCACCAGCAGAGAAGCGGGCACTAGGATAGATACGCAGTATTTT	CATSREAGTRIDTQYF
TRBV28	TRBJ2-2	.	TRBD1	TGTGCCAGCAGAACCGGGACAGGGGACACCGGGGAGCTGTTTTTT	CASRTGTGDTGELFF
TRBV2	TRBJ2-2	.	TRBD2	TGTGCCAGCGGTATGGAGGGAGGGGCCGGGGAGCTGTTTTTT	CASGMEGGAGELFF
TRBV27	TRBJ2-3	.	.	TGTGCCAGCAGTTTATCGATCCCGGGAGCGAGGGGCACAGATACGCAGTATTTT	CASSLSIPGARGTDTQYF
TRBV7-9	TRBJ2-7	.	TRBD1	TGTGCCAGCAGCTATGGACAGGGGATTAGTATGAACGAGCAGTACTTC	CASSYGQGISMNEQYF
TRBV6-1	TRBJ1-6	.	.	TGTGCCAGCAGTGGGCAGGGCACCCCGACAGAGTTTTATTCACCCCTCCACTTT	CASSGQGTPTEFYSPLHF
TRBV7-2	TRBJ2-5	.	.	TGTGCCAGCAGCTTATTGAGACAAGAGACCCAGTACTTC	CASSLLRQETQYF
TRBV12-5	TRBJ2-5	.	.	TGTGCTAGTGGAGTAGACTTCCAAGAGACCCAGTACTTC	CASGVDFQETQYF
TRBV6-6	TRBJ1-2	few	TRBD1	TGTGCCAGCAGTACAGGGGGCGGCTACACCTTC	CASSTGGGYTF
TRBV27	TRBJ1-5	.	TRBD1	TGTGCCAGCAGTTTATATTCCATAGACAGGGGGCTCAGTCATCAGCCCCAGCATTTT	CASSLYSIDRGLSHQPQHF
TRBV19	TRBJ2-5	.	.	TGTGCCAGTAGTCCCCCGGGACAAATTGGGGAGACCCAGTACTTC	CASSPPGQIGETQYF
TRBV27	TRBJ1-1	.	TRBD1	TGTGCCAGCAGGTTACGCGGGACGGGACAGGGGGCTGGTGAAGCTTTCTTT	CASRLRGTGQGAGEAFF
TRBV7-2	TRBJ2-1	.	.	TGTGCCAGCAGCTTAGCCCCGGGCGTGCTGTCGGGGTCCTACAATGAGCAGTTCTTC	CASSLAPGVLSGSYNEQFF
TRBV10-3	TRBJ2-3	.	.	TGTGCCTCTCGGGACACAAACACAGATACGCAGTATTTT	CASRDTNTDTQYF
TRBV6-1	TRBJ2-5	once	.	TGTGCCAGCAGTGAACGGACTGTACAAGAGACCCAGTACTTC	CASSERTVQETQYF
TRBV18	TRBJ1-1	once	.	TGTGCCAGCTCACCAACGGCGGTCGTGGAGGATGCTTTCTTT	CASSPTAVVEDAFF
TRBV4-1	TRBJ2-7	.	TRBD2	TGCGCCAGCAGCCAAACAGGGACTAGCAAGTTTGGCGAGCAGTACTTC	CASSQTGTSKFGEQYF
TRBV13	TRBJ2-7	.	.	TGTGCCAGCAGCTTAGGAGGGAGCTCCTACGAGCAGTACTTC	CASSLGGSSYEQYF
TRBV7-2	TRBJ1-2	.	.	TGTGCCAGCAGCTTAAACACAGGTTATTACTATGGCTACACCTTC	CASSLNTGYYYGYTF
TRBV2	TRBJ2-3	.	.	TGTGCCAGCAGTGAGCGCAGCACAGATACGCAGTATTTT	CASSERSTDTQYF
TRBV5-5	TRBJ2-7	.	.	TGTGCCAGCAGCTTGGTGTCTGGGACTTCCTACGAGCAGTACTTC	CASSLVSGTSYEQYF
TRBV13	TRBJ2-5	.	TRBD2	TGTGCCAGCAGCAACCGGGAGGGCCGGTATGAGACCCAGTACTTC	CASSNREGRYETQYF
TRBV11-2	TRBJ1-3	.	.	TGTGCCAGCAGCTTAGGAGACAGCTCTGGAAACACCATATATTTT	CASSLGDSSGNTIYF
TRBV28	TRBJ2-1	.	TRBD1	TGTGCCAGCAGTCCCGGTGGGACAGGGGATGAGCAGTTCTTC	CASSPGGTGDEQFF
TRBV5-6	TRBJ2-5	.	.	TGTGCCAGCAGCTTGGACAGAATAAGGCAAGAGACCCAGTACTTC	CASSLDRIRQETQYF
TRBV7-8	TRBJ2-4	few	.	TGTGCCAGCAGCCATCTACAGGGACACATTCAGTACTTC	CASSHLQGHIQYF
TRBV11-2	TRBJ1-5	.	.	TGTGCCAGCAGCTTAGCCTCAGGGTCTCAGCCCCAGCATTTT	CASSLASGSQPQHF
TRBV19	TRBJ2-2	.	.	TGTGCCAGTCTAGAGACCGGGGAGCTGTTTTTT	CASLETGELFF
TRBV6-1	TRBJ1-3	.	.	TGTGCCAGCAGTGAGGGACTATGGGAAAACACCATATATTTT	CASSEGLWENTIYF
TRBV5-1	TRBJ2-1	.	TRBD2	TGCGCCAGCAGCTTCCCTAGCGGGGGAAACAATGAGCAGTTCTTC	CASSFPSGGNNEQFF
TRBV10-3	TRBJ2-7	.	TRBD1	TGTGCCATCTGCCCCGGGACAGGACCCCTCGAGCAGTACTTC	CAICPGTGPLEQYF
TRBV5-1	TRBJ2-7	.	TRBD1	TGCGCCAGCAGCTTGCCGGTAACAGGGGGCTACGAGCAGTACTTC	CASSLPVTGGYEQYF
TRBV6-6	TRBJ1-4	.	.	TGTGCCAGCAGGTCGACAGCAACTAATGAAAAACTGTTTTTT	CASRSTATNEKLFF
TRBV7-7	TRBJ2-1	.	TRBD2	TGTGCCAGCAGCTTAGATGCGGGAGACCTTGAGCAGTTCTTC	CASSLDAGDLEQFF
TRBV5-1	TRBJ1-1	.	.	TGCGCCAGCAGCTTCGCGGATATGAACACTGAAGCTTTCTTT	CASSFADMNTEAFF
TRBV5-1	TRBJ2-1	.	TRBD2	TGCGCCAGCAGCCCCGGGACTAGCGGCAATGAGCAGTTCTTC	CASSPGTSGNEQFF
TRBV19	TRBJ2-7	.	.	TGTGCCAGTAGCCGCCAAGAGGGCCCCTACGAGCAGTACTTC	CASSRQEGPYEQYF
TRBV7-9	TRBJ1-4	.	.	TGTGCCAGCAGCTTACGCACAGGGTTATCTGAAAAACTGTTTTTT	CASSLRTGLSEKLFF